The rows below give T cell receptor beta chains drawn from one sample of a study of radiotherapy plus CTLA-4 blockade in lung cancer. Method: immunoSEQ multiplex PCR; TCRdb's copy keeps in-frame clones and lacks some. The sample has about 98,000 clones, around 86% seen once. The specimen comprised peripheral blood, sampled from a patient treated with radiotherapy plus ipilimumab. Receptor source: a human donor with non-small cell lung cancer who had a partial response to radiotherapy plus ipilimumab. Each CDR3 is given with its conserved first and last residue. Fields, in order: CDR3 protein, V gene, J gene.

CDR3: CASSPRGSGLSYEQYF; V: TRBV27; J: TRBJ2-7
CDR3: CASSPGLAGVNEQFF; V: TRBV18; J: TRBJ2-1
CDR3: CAAGWLVAQETQYF; V: TRBV7-9; J: TRBJ2-5
CDR3: CSVGDTPGAQYF; V: TRBV29-1; J: TRBJ2-5
CDR3: CSLRRAGANHRYEQYF; V: TRBV29-1; J: TRBJ2-7
CDR3: CASSRTHGTGILNYGYTF; V: TRBV5-8; J: TRBJ1-2
CDR3: CASSRTVGETQYF; V: TRBV7-6; J: TRBJ2-5
CDR3: CAISARGPGQGTYEQYF; V: TRBV10-3; J: TRBJ2-7
CDR3: CASTSRGQGNQPQHF; V: TRBV19; J: TRBJ1-5
CDR3: CATSRRRTAGLETQYF; V: TRBV15; J: TRBJ2-5
CDR3: CASSLVPGATEAFF; V: TRBV7-8; J: TRBJ1-1
CDR3: CASSLVEGPFQGYTF; V: TRBV5-1; J: TRBJ1-2
CDR3: CTGSYEQYF; V: TRBV20-1; J: TRBJ2-7
CDR3: CASAERDSYNEQFF; V: TRBV11-2; J: TRBJ2-1
CDR3: CASSSSSAYSTDTQYF; V: TRBV7-9; J: TRBJ2-3
CDR3: CASSFSAGQGTNTEAFF; V: TRBV27; J: TRBJ1-1
CDR3: CASNPGFGTDTQYF; V: TRBV27; J: TRBJ2-3
CDR3: CASSRQVISNQPQHF; V: TRBV7-2; J: TRBJ1-5
CDR3: CASREQNSNYGYTF; V: TRBV27; J: TRBJ1-2
CDR3: CASSDPDRGRADTQYF; V: TRBV6-1; J: TRBJ2-3
CDR3: CASSPGGIYNEQFF; V: TRBV5-6; J: TRBJ2-1
CDR3: CASSSGTTNEQFF; V: TRBV6-6; J: TRBJ2-1
CDR3: CASSQDPGTDTQYF; V: TRBV4-1; J: TRBJ2-3
CDR3: CASSPRARTQETQYF; V: TRBV7-9; J: TRBJ2-5
CDR3: CSVALDEQYF; V: TRBV29-1; J: TRBJ2-7
CDR3: CASSQRGLAGIGELFF; V: TRBV4-1; J: TRBJ2-2
CDR3: CASSPRTREKQYF; V: TRBV27; J: TRBJ2-7
CDR3: CASSTPGQDGIYGYTF; V: TRBV28; J: TRBJ1-2
CDR3: CASSFLQGLQFF; V: TRBV27; J: TRBJ2-1
CDR3: CASSPVAGSYEQYF; V: TRBV6-6; J: TRBJ2-7
CDR3: CASRKGGQDTQYF; V: TRBV9; J: TRBJ2-3
CDR3: CASRGTSNSYEQYF; V: TRBV6-1; J: TRBJ2-7
CDR3: CASSKGRGQETQYF; V: TRBV21-1; J: TRBJ2-5
CDR3: CASSDRGPYEQYF; V: TRBV7-2; J: TRBJ2-7
CDR3: CASSRRQGSREKLFF; V: TRBV28; J: TRBJ1-4
CDR3: CASGRGTDTQYF; V: TRBV19; J: TRBJ2-3
CDR3: CASSISDLASEQFF; V: TRBV19; J: TRBJ2-1
CDR3: CASSPARGNGIMNEQFF; V: TRBV18; J: TRBJ2-1
CDR3: CASSHSSGANVLTF; V: TRBV4-1; J: TRBJ2-6
CDR3: CASSFDVRTSGTF; V: TRBV7-2; J: TRBJ2-7
CDR3: CASSLGGGRVADTQYF; V: TRBV5-4; J: TRBJ2-3
CDR3: CASSPQGLEEEQYF; V: TRBV7-8; J: TRBJ2-7
CDR3: CASSLAGTEAFF; V: TRBV28; J: TRBJ1-1
CDR3: CASKRAGLAYEQYF; V: TRBV28; J: NA
CDR3: CASSSGLAGGDTQYF; V: TRBV5-4; J: TRBJ2-3
CDR3: CATSRGTQLLPQHF; V: TRBV15; J: TRBJ1-5
CDR3: CASSVAGGGTEAFF; V: TRBV9; J: TRBJ1-1
CDR3: CASSVNRQGLAGVGEQFF; V: TRBV9; J: TRBJ2-1
CDR3: CASRERPGNQPQHF; V: TRBV2; J: TRBJ1-5
CDR3: CASSEEGRLAEAFF; V: TRBV6-5; J: TRBJ1-1
CDR3: CASSPIGTPNTEAFF; V: TRBV7-3; J: TRBJ1-1
CDR3: CASSRDSSFSYEQYF; V: TRBV18; J: TRBJ2-7
CDR3: CASSFLADSYNEQFF; V: TRBV7-8; J: TRBJ2-1
CDR3: CASSEAGLAGADTQYF; V: TRBV6-1; J: TRBJ2-3
CDR3: CASSSGLAINTGELFF; V: TRBV7-3; J: TRBJ2-2
CDR3: CASSPVLAGGTGELFF; V: TRBV27; J: TRBJ2-2
CDR3: CASSPRGMNTGELFF; V: TRBV4-2; J: TRBJ2-2
CDR3: CASSLTGQGHYNEQFF; V: TRBV28; J: TRBJ2-1
CDR3: CASTMQSGAKNIQYF; V: TRBV5-5; J: TRBJ2-4
CDR3: CASSPYQGAFTEAFF; V: TRBV11-2; J: TRBJ1-1